This is a list of T cell receptor beta chains from one sample in a study of CD8 T cells in Susac syndrome. Each CDR3 protein is one row after TCRdb ran MiXCR on the immunoSEQ multiplex PCR reads. The table lists approximately 110,000 distinct CDR3 sequences, over 90% of them singletons. What was sequenced was CD8+ T cells from PBMCs. The receptors here all came from a human donor with multiple sclerosis. The conserved cysteine and the conserved F or W are not part of the CDR3 here.

length	V	J	CDR3
8	TRBV29-1	TRBJ2-3	SGTADTQY
14	TRBV9	TRBJ2-1	ASSDRGGGYSNEQF
11	TRBV24-1	TRBJ2-1	ATSGPENNEQF
11	TRBV5-6	TRBJ1-2	ASSPDRDYGYT
10	TRBV25-1	TRBJ2-2	ASSEWVGELF
13	TRBV10-2	TRBJ2-5	ASSEVTGAVETQY
13	TRBV7-9	TRBJ2-2	ASSLTTENTGELF
11	TRBV7-2	TRBJ2-3	ASTGAITDTQY
14	TRBV15	TRBJ1-1	ATSRDLTGGTHSAF
12	TRBV13	TRBJ2-1	ASSLGRGATWQF
13	TRBV6-5	TRBJ2-3	ASSGLAVSTDTQY
12	TRBV19	TRBJ2-5	ASSWARPQETQY
10	TRBV7-2	TRBJ1-6	ASSFRGSPLH
11	TRBV6-6	TRBJ1-1	ASRPGGNTEAF
14	TRBV6-1	TRBJ2-7	ASSVHRGGSSYEQY
13	TRBV2	TRBJ1-2	ASSDRDRAFYGYT
15	TRBV19	TRBJ2-1	ASSIEEAGGNYNEQF
14	TRBV30	TRBJ2-3	AWSRPGLNPTDTQY
13	TRBV12-3/TRBV12-4	TRBJ2-4	ASSFSFLAKNIQY
13	TRBV7-3	TRBJ2-5	ASSLRRGVGETQY
12	TRBV7-7	TRBJ2-5	ASSLVPWTSTQY
11	TRBV3-1	TRBJ1-5	ASSQNSDQPQH
10	TRBV5-1	TRBJ2-7	ASSPPPGEQY
13	TRBV9	TRBJ1-3	ASSATGSSGNTIY
11	TRBV4-2	TRBJ1-2	ASSQASVDGYT
13	TRBV7-9	TRBJ2-2	ASKDRGGNTGELF
12	TRBV15	TRBJ2-7	ATSRKQGAGEQY
13	TRBV15	TRBJ1-4	ATSRYTLLNEKLF
12	TRBV24-1	TRBJ2-7	ATSDLDSGDEQY
11	TRBV7-9	TRBJ2-1	ASSLASGDEQF
12	TRBV20-1	TRBJ1-1	SATPGDRVTEAF
11	TRBV16	TRBJ2-5	ASSQSTSGDQY
14	TRBV2	TRBJ2-2	ASSEGGGSTTGELF
12	TRBV4-1	TRBJ1-1	ASSQVRVDTEAF
10	TRBV9	TRBJ2-7	ASSPGEGEQY
13	TRBV4-1	TRBJ2-5	ASSDGLAVQGAQY
12	TRBV19	TRBJ2-1	ASAPGQGDNEQF
12	TRBV13	TRBJ1-2	ASSKTGGDYGYT
11	TRBV11-2	TRBJ1-2	ASSLEVRASYT
13	TRBV13	TRBJ2-1	ASSQGNGRYNEQF